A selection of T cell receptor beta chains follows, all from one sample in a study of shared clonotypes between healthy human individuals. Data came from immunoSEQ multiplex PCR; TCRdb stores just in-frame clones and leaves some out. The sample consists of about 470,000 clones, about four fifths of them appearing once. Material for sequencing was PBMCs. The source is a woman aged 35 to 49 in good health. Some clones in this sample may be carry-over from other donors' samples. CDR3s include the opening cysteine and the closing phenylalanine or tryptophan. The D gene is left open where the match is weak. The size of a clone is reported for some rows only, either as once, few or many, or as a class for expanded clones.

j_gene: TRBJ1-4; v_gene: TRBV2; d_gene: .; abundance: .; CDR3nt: TGTGCCAGCAGTAGGGCCCTTAATGAAAAACTGTTTTTT; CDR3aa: CASSRALNEKLFF
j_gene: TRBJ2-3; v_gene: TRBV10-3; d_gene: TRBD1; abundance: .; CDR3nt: TGTGCCATCAGTGAGTCGACAGGGGGGGCAGATACGCAGTATTTT; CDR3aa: CAISESTGGADTQYF
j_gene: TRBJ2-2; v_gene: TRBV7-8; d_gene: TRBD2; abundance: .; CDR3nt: TGTGCCAGCAGCTATCCGGGACTAGCGGGAAGGGGCACCGGGGAGCTGTTTTTT; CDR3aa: CASSYPGLAGRGTGELFF
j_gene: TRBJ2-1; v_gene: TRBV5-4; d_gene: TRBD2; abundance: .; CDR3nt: TGTGCCAGCAGCTTGCAACTAGCGGGAGCGGATGAGCAGTTCTTC; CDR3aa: CASSLQLAGADEQFF
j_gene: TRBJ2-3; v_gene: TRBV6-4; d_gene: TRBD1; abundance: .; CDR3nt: TGTGCCAGCAGTGGGACAGGGCTAAGCACAGATACGCAGTATTTT; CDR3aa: CASSGTGLSTDTQYF
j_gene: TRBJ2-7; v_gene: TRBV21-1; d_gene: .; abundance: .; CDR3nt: TGTGCCAGCAGCACCCCCTCTTCGGGCATGGTCGACTTCGGGTCCTACGAGCAGTACTTC; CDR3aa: CASSTPSSGMVDFGSYEQYF
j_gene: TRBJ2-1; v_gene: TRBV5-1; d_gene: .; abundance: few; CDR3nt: TGCGCCAGCAGCCCCGAGGCCTCCGGGAGCTCCTACAATGAGCAGTTCTTC; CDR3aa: CASSPEASGSSYNEQFF
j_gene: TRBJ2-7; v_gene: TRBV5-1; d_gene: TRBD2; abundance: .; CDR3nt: TGCGCCAGCAGCTTGGAGGCTAGCGGCACCTACGAGCAGTACTTC; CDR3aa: CASSLEASGTYEQYF
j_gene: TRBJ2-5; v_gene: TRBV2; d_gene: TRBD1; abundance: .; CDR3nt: TGTGCCAGCAGTGGAAACAGGGGTGGAGAGACCCAGTACTTC; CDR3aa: CASSGNRGGETQYF
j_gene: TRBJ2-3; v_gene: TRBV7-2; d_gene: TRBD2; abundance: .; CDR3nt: TGTGCCAGCAGCAAGCGGAGACTAGCGGGGGAGGATACGCAGTATTTT; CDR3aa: CASSKRRLAGEDTQYF
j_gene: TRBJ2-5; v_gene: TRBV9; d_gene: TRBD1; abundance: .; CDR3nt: TGTGCCAGCAGCCTTTTTGGGGGACAGGGCCAAGAGACCCAGTACTTC; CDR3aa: CASSLFGGQGQETQYF
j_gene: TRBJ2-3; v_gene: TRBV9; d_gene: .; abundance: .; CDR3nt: TGTGCCAGCAGCGTCCTAACAGATACGCAGTATTTT; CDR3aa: CASSVLTDTQYF
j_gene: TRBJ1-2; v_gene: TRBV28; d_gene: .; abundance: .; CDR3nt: TGTGCCAGCAGCCGGGGGAATGGGGACTATGGCTACACCTTC; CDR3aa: CASSRGNGDYGYTF
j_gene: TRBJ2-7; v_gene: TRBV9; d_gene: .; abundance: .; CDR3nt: TGTGCCAGCAGTCGTAGTTTGTTACAGGCGAGGGAGCAGTACTTC; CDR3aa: CASSRSLLQAREQYF
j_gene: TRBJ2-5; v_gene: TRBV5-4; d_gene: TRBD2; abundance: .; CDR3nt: TGTGCCAGCAGCTTGGGTGCGGGAGGTAAAGAGACCCAGTACTTC; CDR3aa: CASSLGAGGKETQYF
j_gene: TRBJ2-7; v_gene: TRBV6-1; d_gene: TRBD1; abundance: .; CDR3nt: TGTGCCAGCAGTAGGGACAGGGATTACGAGCAGTACTTC; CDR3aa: CASSRDRDYEQYF
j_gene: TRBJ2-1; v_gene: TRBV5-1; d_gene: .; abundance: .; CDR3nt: TGCGCCAGCAGCTTGAAACCAGAGGGCTACAATGAGCAGTTCTTC; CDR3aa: CASSLKPEGYNEQFF
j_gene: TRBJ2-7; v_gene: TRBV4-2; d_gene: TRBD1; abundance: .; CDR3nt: TGTGCCAGCAGCCAAGCCGGGACAGGGGTCGAGCAGTACTTC; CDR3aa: CASSQAGTGVEQYF
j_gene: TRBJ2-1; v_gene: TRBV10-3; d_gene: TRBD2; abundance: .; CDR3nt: TGTGCCATTAGCGGGATGAGAAATGAGCAGTTCTTC; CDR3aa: CAISGMRNEQFF
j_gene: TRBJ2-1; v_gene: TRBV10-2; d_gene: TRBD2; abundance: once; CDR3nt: TGCGCCACCGGGGAACGGACTAGCGCCTCGCATGGAGATGAGCAGTTCTTC; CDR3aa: CATGERTSASHGDEQFF
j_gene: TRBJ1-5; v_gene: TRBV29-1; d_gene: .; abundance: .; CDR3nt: TGCAGCGTTGAAGTCGGCCGCAATCAGCCCCAGCATTTT; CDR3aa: CSVEVGRNQPQHF
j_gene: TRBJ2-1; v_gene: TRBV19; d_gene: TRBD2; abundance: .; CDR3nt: TGTGCCAGTAGTTCCCCGGGACTAGCGGGAGGCAATGAGCAGTTCTTC; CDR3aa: CASSSPGLAGGNEQFF
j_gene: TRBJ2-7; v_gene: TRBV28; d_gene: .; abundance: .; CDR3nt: TGTGCCAGCAATAAGAGAGGAGGCGAGCAGTACTTC; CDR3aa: CASNKRGGEQYF
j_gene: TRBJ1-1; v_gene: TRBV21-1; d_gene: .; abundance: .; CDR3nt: TGTGCCAGCAGCAAAGCTGGAGGGTTGAACACTGAAGCTTTCTTT; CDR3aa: CASSKAGGLNTEAFF
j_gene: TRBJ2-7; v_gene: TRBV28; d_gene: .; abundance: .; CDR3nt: TGTGCCAGCCCCCTCCAGGGAACCGTCTGCGAGCAGTACTTC; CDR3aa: CASPLQGTVCEQYF
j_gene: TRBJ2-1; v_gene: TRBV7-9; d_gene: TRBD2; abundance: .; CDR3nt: TGTGCCAGCAGCCCCAAGTGGGGGGAGCGGGAGGGCTACAATGAGCAGTTCTTC; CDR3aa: CASSPKWGEREGYNEQFF
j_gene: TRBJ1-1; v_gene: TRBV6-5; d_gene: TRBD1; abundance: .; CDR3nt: TGTGCCAGCAGCCCAGGGGGCTTCGGGAACACTGAAGCTTTCTTT; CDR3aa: CASSPGGFGNTEAFF
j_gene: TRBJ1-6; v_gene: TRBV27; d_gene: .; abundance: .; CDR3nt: TGTGCCAGCAGTTCCACACGGACGAGCTCCTATAATTCACCCCTCCACTTT; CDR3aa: CASSSTRTSSYNSPLHF
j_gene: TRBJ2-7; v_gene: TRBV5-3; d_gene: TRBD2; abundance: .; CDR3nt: TGTGCCAGAAGCTTGGTAGTGTACGGGACTAGCGGGGGGTGGTACGAGCAGTACTTC; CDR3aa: CARSLVVYGTSGGWYEQYF
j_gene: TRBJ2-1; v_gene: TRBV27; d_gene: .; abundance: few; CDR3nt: TGTGCCAGCGGGCGGTCAAACAACTACAATGAGCAGTTCTTC; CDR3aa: CASGRSNNYNEQFF
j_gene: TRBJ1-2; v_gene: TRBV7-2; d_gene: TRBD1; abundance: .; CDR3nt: TGTGCCAGCAGCTTAGCAGGGGGCAAAAACTATGGCTACACCTTC; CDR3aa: CASSLAGGKNYGYTF
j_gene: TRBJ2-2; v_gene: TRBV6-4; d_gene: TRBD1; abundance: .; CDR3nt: TGTGCCAGCAGTGACTCAGGGGGCGAGGGCACCGGGGAGCTGTTTTTT; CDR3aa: CASSDSGGEGTGELFF
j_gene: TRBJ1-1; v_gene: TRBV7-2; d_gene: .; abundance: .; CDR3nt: TGTGCCAGCAGCTTAGGCGTGATGGACACTGAAGCTTTCTTT; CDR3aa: CASSLGVMDTEAFF
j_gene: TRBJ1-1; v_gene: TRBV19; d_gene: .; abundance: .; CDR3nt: TGTGCCAGTAGTATGACACCGAACACTGAAGCTTTCTTT; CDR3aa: CASSMTPNTEAFF
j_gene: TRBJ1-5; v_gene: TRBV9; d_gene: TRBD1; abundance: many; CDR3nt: TGTGCCAGCAGCGTAGGAGGGGGCGGTCAGCCCCAGCATTTT; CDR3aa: CASSVGGGGQPQHF
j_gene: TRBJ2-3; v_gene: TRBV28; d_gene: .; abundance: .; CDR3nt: TGTGCCAGCAGTTTACGACAGGAGGGGTCAGATACGCAGTATTTT; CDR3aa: CASSLRQEGSDTQYF
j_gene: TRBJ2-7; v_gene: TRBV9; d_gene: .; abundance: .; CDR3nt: TGTGCCAGCAGCGTAGGACTAAGAGCCTACGAGCAGTACTTC; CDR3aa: CASSVGLRAYEQYF
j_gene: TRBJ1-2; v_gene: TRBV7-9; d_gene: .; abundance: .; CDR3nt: TGTGCCAGCAGCCTTGCGGCAGCAGGCCATGACATGTATGGCTACACCTTC; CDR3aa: CASSLAAAGHDMYGYTF
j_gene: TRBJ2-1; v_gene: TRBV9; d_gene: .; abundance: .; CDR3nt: TGTGCCAGCAGCGTACAGGTGCAAGGTGAGCAGTTCTTC; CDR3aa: CASSVQVQGEQFF
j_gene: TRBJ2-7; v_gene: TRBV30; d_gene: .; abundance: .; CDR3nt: TGTGCCTGGAGTGTACCCGGGAGACCCTACGAGCAGTACTTC; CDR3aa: CAWSVPGRPYEQYF
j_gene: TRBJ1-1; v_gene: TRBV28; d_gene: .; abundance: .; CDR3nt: TGTGCCAGCAGTTTAAGCCCGGGGTGGAACACTGAAGCTTTCTTT; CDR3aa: CASSLSPGWNTEAFF
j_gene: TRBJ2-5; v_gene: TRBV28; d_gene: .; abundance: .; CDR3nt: TGTGCCAGCAGTCCCACGCCCGGGTCGGGCTACCAAGAGACCCAGTACTTC; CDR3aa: CASSPTPGSGYQETQYF
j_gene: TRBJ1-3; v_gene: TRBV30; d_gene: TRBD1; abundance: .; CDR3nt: TGTGCCTGGAACAGGGGGACTGGAAACACCATATATTTT; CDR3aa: CAWNRGTGNTIYF
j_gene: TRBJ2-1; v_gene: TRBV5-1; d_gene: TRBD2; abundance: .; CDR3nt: TGCGCCAGCAGCTTGGCGCTAGCGGACTCCTACAATGAGCAGTTCTTC; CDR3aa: CASSLALADSYNEQFF
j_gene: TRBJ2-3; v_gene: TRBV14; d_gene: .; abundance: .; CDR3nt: TGTGCCAGCAGCCCCCGGAGATGGGGGGGCACAGATACGCAGTATTTT; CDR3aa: CASSPRRWGGTDTQYF
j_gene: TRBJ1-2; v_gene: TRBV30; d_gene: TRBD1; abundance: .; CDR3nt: TGTGCCTGGAGTGTTTTGCAGGGGGGTGGCTACACCTTC; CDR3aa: CAWSVLQGGGYTF
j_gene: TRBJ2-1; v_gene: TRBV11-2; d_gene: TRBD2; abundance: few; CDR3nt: TGTGCCAGCAGCCGACTAGCGGGCCGCAGCTCCTACAATGAGCAGTTCTTC; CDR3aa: CASSRLAGRSSYNEQFF
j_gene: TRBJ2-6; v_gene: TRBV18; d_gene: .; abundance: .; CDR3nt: TGTGCCAGCTCACCTTCCGGGGCCAACGTCCTGACTTTC; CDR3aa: CASSPSGANVLTF
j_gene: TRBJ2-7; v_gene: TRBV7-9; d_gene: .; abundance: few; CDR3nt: TGTGCCAGCAGCTTAATTTCGGGCGGCCCTTTTTACGAGCAGTACTTC; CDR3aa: CASSLISGGPFYEQYF
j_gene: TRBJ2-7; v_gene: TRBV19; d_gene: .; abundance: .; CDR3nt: TGTGCCAGTAGTATCAGCGTGTACGAGCAGTACTTC; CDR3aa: CASSISVYEQYF
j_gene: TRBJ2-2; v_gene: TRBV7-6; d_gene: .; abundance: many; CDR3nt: TGTGCCTTACTCAGGACAGAGACCGGGGAGCTGTTTTTT; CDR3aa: CALLRTETGELFF
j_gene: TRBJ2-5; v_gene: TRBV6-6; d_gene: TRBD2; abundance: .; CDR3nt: TGTACCAGCAGTTACGGGCTAGCGGGAGTAGGAGAGACCCAGTACTTC; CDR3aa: CTSSYGLAGVGETQYF
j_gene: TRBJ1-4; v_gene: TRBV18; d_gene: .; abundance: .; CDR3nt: TGTGCCAGCTCACCAAGGACCCCCGGGACTAATGAAAAACTGTTTTTT; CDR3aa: CASSPRTPGTNEKLFF
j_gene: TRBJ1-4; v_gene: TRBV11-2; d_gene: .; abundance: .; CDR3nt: TGTGCCAGCAGCTCAGGGGTCGGGGAAAAACTGTTTTTT; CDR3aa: CASSSGVGEKLFF
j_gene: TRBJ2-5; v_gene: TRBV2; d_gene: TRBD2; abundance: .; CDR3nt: TGTGCCAGCAGTGGGCTAGCGGGAGGGGAGACCCAGTACTTC; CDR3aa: CASSGLAGGETQYF